This T cell receptor (beta chain) was captured in a study of T cell responses to AZD1222 COVID-19 vaccine. As concerns this clone: Its antigen is not identified.

Researchers grouped second doses given at about 4 or about 12 weeks into one pool. The V and J ends lost 6 bases and 6 bases respectively, with 12 bases between them. Germline CDR1 DFQATT, CDR2 SNEGSKA (reference sequence). The CDR3 contains 11 residues. Sequencing was performed with immunoSEQ multiplex PCR; in TCRdb, only in-frame clones are kept and a portion is missing. The sample carries around 94,000 clones, 85% recorded once. Study-wide points: Epitopes outside B.1.351 and B.1.1.7 mutated regions reportedly drew nearly half of spike TCRs. Repertoire samples came only from after the peak T cell response. The CD4 TCRs associated with vaccination extended across spike and predominated at 160-218 and 743-854.

The specimen was peripheral blood, collected 28 days after the second AZD1222 dose. V gene TRBV20-1 combines with J gene TRBJ2-7; D might be TRBD1 or TRBD2, each matching 5 bases. This TCR was recovered from an adult who received the AZD1222 COVID-19 vaccine. The CDR3 loop reads CSAGERGEQYF. CDR3 sequence (DNA): TGCAGTGCGGGGGAGAGGGGCGAGCAGTACTTC.